Listed here are 5 T cell receptor beta chains from one sample, sequenced in a study of OX40 agonist ivuxolimab in advanced cancers. Profiling relied on immunoSEQ multiplex PCR, and the TCRdb table lists in-frame clones only, not all of them. The sample comprises tens of thousands of clones, roughly nine tenths of which are singletons, and 35% to 40% rests with the top ten. Sequencing was performed on CD4+ or CD8+ T cells sorted from blood, taken in a trial of the OX40 agonist ivuxolimab. The receptors stem from an adult with an advanced solid tumor such as melanoma, head and neck, liver or kidney cancer.

The chain uses TRBV7-9 and TRBJ2-7; no clear D. The CDR3 runs to 13 residues. Germline CDR1 SEHNR, CDR2 FQNEAQ (reference sequence). Deletions cut 4 bases from V and 0 bases from J, with 7 bases between. CDR3 DNA: TGTGCCAGCAGCTCTGCGGCCTCCTACGAGCAGTACTTC. This translates into CASSSAASYEQYF.

The rearrangement joins TRBV5-6 to TRBJ2-4, with no clear D. The V end lost 4 bases, the J end lost 6 bases, and 8 bases lay between the germline ends. CDR1 SGHDT and CDR2 YYEEEE come from the germline V gene. The length of the CDR3 is 12 residues. The CDR3 here is CASSPRGNIQYF. The CDR3 DNA reads TGTGCCAGCAGCCCTCGAGGAAACATTCAGTACTTC.

The chain uses TRBV7-9 and TRBJ2-7; D is ambiguous. The CDR3 runs to 12 residues. The V end was cut by 5 bases, the J end by 3 bases, with 8 bases between. Germline CDR1 is SEHNR and CDR2 is FQNEAQ (reference sequence). The CDR3 DNA sequence: TGTGCCAGCAGCCAGGTTGGCTACGAGCAGTACTTC. This encodes CASSQVGYEQYF.

The chain recombines TRBV6-1 with TRBJ2-1; 8 bases are shared with TRBD2. The CDR3 length is 14 residues. Per the germline V gene, CDR1 is MNHNS and CDR2 is SASEGT. V was clipped by 2 bases and J by 13 bases; unmatched bases: 10. Here the CDR3 DNA reads TGTGCCAGCAGTGAATTAGGGACTAGTATGGGTCAGTTCTTC. It translates to CASSELGTSMGQFF.

The chain links TRBV7-8 to TRBJ1-1; D call uncertain. Germline values: CDR1 SGHVS, CDR2 FQNEAQ. V was clipped by 1 base and J by 5 bases, with 17 bases between them. This CDR3 region has 16 residues. The CDR3 spells CASSLEGWQSRTEAFF. The CDR3, as DNA: TGTGCCAGCAGCTTAGAAGGCTGGCAGTCGAGGACTGAAGCTTTCTTT.